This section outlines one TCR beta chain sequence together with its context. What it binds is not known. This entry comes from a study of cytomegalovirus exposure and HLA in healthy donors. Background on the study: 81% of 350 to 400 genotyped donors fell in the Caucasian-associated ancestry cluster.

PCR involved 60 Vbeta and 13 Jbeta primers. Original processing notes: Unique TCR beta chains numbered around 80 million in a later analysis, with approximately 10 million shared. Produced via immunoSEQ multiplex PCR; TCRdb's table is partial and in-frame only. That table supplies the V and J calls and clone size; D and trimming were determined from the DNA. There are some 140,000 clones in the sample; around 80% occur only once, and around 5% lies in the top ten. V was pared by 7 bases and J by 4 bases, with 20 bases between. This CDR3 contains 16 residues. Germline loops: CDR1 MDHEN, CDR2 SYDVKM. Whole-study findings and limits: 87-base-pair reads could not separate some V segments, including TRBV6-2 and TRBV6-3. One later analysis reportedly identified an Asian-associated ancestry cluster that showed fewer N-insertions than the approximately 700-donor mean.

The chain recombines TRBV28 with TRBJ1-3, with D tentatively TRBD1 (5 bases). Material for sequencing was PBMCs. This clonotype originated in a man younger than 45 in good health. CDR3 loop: CASTPGLMISGNTIYF. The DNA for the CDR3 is TGTGCCAGCACCCCGGGACTCATGATCTCCGGAAACACCATATATTTT. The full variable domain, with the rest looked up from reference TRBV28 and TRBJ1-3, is DVKVTQSSRYLVKRTGEKVFLECVQDMDHENMFWYRQDPGLGLRLIYFSYDVKMKEKGDIPEGYSVSREKKERFSLILESASTNQTSMYLCASTPGLMISGNTIYFGEGSWLTVV.